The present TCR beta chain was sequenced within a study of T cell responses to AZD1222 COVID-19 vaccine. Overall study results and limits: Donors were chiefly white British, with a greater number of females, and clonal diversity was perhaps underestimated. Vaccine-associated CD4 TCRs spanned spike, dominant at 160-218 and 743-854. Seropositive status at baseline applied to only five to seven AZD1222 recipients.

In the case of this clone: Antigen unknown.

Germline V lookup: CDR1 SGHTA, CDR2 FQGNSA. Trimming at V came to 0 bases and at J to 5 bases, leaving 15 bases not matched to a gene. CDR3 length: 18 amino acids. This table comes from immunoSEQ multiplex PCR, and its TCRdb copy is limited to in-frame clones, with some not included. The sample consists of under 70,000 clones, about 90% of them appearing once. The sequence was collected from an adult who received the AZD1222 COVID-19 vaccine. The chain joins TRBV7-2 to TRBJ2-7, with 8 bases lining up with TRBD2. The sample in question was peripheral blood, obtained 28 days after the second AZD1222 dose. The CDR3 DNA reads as TGTGCCAGCAGCTTAGCCGGACCGGGACTAGGGTTCCCCCACGAGCAGTACTTC. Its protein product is CASSLAGPGLGFPHEQYF.